This T cell receptor beta chain was identified during a study of shared clonotypes between healthy human individuals. V lost 0 bases, J lost 4 bases, and 0 bases stayed unmatched. The CDR3 is 13 residues long. Germline-derived CDR1 and CDR2 are MGHRA and YSYEKL. Profiling relied on immunoSEQ multiplex PCR, and the TCRdb table lists in-frame clones only, not all of them. In the table there are 2 million to 2.5 million clones, roughly 94% of which are singletons. To note about this clone: The antigen is not known. Additional DNA sequences in this sample encode the identical CDR3.

Study-wide results and limits: Sequencing depth was expected to influence donor clonotype sharing.

Selected positively for CCR7 and CD45RO-negative, naive CD8 cells excluded terminally differentiated effector memory CD45RA+ cells. The TCR originated in a man in his late teens or twenties in good health. The specimen was naive CD8+ T cells sorted from blood. This chain joins TRBV4-1 and TRBJ2-7; 7 nucleotides line up with TRBD2. For the CDR3, the DNA is TGCGCCAGCAGCCAAGATAGCGGGTACGAGCAGTACTTC. It encodes CASSQDSGYEQYF.